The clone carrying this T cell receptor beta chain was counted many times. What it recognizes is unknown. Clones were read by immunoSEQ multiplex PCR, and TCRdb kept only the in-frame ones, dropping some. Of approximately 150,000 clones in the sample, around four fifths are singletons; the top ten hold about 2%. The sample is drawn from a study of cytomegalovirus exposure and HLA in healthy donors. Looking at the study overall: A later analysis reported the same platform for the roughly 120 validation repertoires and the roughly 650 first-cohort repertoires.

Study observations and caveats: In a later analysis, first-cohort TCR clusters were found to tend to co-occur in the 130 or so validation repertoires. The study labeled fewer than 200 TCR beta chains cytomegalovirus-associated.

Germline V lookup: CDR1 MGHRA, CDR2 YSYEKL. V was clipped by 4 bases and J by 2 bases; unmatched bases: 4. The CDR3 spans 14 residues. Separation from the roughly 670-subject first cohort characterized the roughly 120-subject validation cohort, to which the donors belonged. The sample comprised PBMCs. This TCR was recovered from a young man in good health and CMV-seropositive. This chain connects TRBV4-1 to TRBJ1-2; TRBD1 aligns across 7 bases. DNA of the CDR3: TGCGCCAGCAGCCGACCGGACAGGAACTATGGCTACACCTTC. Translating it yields CASSRPDRNYGYTF.